Listed below are T cell receptor beta chains from one sample, sequenced in a study of T cells after yellow fever vaccination. A single record per CDR3 protein comes from TCRdb applying MiXCR to the 5' RACE reads. This repertoire shows some 550,000 distinct CDR3 sequences, about a fifth found once; its top ten account for approximately 15%. The sequenced sample was PBMCs, obtained 15 days after the yellow fever booster vaccination. These receptors came from a man aged 30 to 45 who received the YFV17D yellow fever vaccine. Each CDR3 is given with its conserved first and last residue. D genes are given only for firm matches. The size entry is marked missing in some rows and otherwise reads once, few, many or a size class.

TRBV20-1	TRBJ2-3	TRBD2	.	CSASPVDSGREGDTQYF	TGCAGTGCTTCCCCGGTTGATAGCGGGAGAGAAGGAGATACGCAGTATTTT
TRBV12-3/TRBV12-4	TRBJ2-1	TRBD2	.	CASSLTSGGINEQFF	TGTGCCAGCAGTTTGACTAGCGGAGGGATCAATGAGCAGTTCTTC
TRBV12-3/TRBV12-4	TRBJ2-7	.	.	CASSLESELHEQYF	TGTGCCAGCAGTTTAGAGTCGGAGCTCCACGAGCAGTACTTC
TRBV5-1	TRBJ2-1	TRBD2	few	CASRLGLVFSNEQFF	TGCGCCAGCAGGTTGGGACTAGTGTTCAGCAATGAGCAGTTCTTC
TRBV6-4	TRBJ2-4	.	many	CASSRQERDIQYF	TGTGCCAGCAGTCGACAGGAAAGGGACATTCAGTACTTC
TRBV4-2	TRBJ2-3	.	few	CASSQERGSGTDTQYF	TGTGCCAGCAGCCAAGAGAGGGGTTCCGGCACAGATACGCAGTATTTT
TRBV20-1	TRBJ2-5	TRBD2	.	CSASPDGLAGSQETQYF	TGCAGTGCTAGTCCTGACGGACTAGCGGGAAGCCAAGAGACCCAGTACTTC
TRBV20-1	TRBJ2-1	.	many	CSAKAALGRNEQFF	TGCAGTGCTAAAGCGGCCCTAGGCAGAAATGAGCAGTTCTTC
TRBV20-1	TRBJ2-1	TRBD2	.	CSARDFLSLADNEQFF	TGCAGTGCTAGAGATTTTTTGTCCCTAGCGGACAATGAGCAGTTCTTC
TRBV20-1	TRBJ1-5	TRBD1	.	CSARDPRTGFVNQPQHF	TGCAGTGCTAGAGACCCCCGGACAGGGTTTGTTAATCAGCCCCAGCATTTT
TRBV20-1	TRBJ2-3	.	.	CSALVPGATDTQYF	TGCAGTGCTTTGGTCCCGGGGGCAACAGATACGCAGTATTTT
TRBV20-1	TRBJ2-5	.	.	CSARDAAPQETQYF	TGCAGTGCTAGAGACGCAGCGCCACAAGAGACCCAGTACTTC
TRBV10-3	TRBJ2-1	TRBD1	.	CAISEDRGNNEQFF	TGTGCCATCAGTGAGGACAGGGGTAACAATGAGCAGTTCTTC
TRBV5-6	TRBJ2-1	TRBD1	once	CASSHDTGTVLHEQFF	TGTGCCAGCAGCCACGATACCGGGACAGTATTACATGAGCAGTTCTTC
TRBV29-1	TRBJ2-5	.	.	CSVEGARVAQETQYF	TGCAGCGTTGAAGGGGCCAGGGTAGCACAAGAGACCCAGTACTTC